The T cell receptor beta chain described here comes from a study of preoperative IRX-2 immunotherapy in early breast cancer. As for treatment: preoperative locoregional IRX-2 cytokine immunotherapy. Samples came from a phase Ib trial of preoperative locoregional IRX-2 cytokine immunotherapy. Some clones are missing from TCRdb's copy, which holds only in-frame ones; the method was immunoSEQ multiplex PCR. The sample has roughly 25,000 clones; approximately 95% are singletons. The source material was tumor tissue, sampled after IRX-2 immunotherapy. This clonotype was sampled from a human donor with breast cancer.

The CDR3 loop reads CASSLRLRSGDDRGTGELFF. The CDR3 coding sequence is TGTGCCAGCAGCTTAAGACTGCGGTCCGGCGACGACAGGGGCACCGGGGAGCTGTTTTTT. The rearrangement joins TRBV7-6 to TRBJ2-2; TRBD1 agrees at 8 bases. The CDR3 spans 20 residues. Germline CDR1 and CDR2: SGHVS and FNYEAQ. V shed 2 bases and J 4 bases; nucleotides not matched to a gene: 18. The full variable domain, with the rest looked up from reference TRBV7-6 and TRBJ2-2, is GAGVSQSPRYKVTKRGQDVALRCDPISGHVSLYWYRQALGQGPEFLTYFNYEAQQDKSGLPNDRFSAERPEGSISTLTIQRTEQRDSAMYRCASSLRLRSGDDRGTGELFFGEGSRLTVL.